This TCR beta chain emerged from a study of spatial heterogeneity in lung cancer. The wider study: The study found that TCR transcript counts in tumor regions correlated strongly with a matched bulk RNA-seq T cell module score.

General study findings and limits: For expanded intratumoral alpha and beta TCRs, counts tracked tumor mutation counts.

This clonotype was seen at least ten times. Its specificity is unknown. CDR1 and CDR2 from the germline V gene are MDHEN and SYDVKM. Trimming took off 8 bases at V and 11 bases at J, with 15 bases between the two ends. This CDR3 has 11 amino acids. The time point: sample taken at primary tumor resection. Using its own MiXCR run on the 5' RACE reads, TCRdb lists one record per CDR3 protein. Here the sample spans some 23,000 distinct CDR3 sequences, 8.8% being singletons. Sequenced material: lung tumor tissue, taken at surgery. The chain combines TRBV28 with TRBJ1-1; D unresolved. The receptor comes from a male donor with early-stage non-small cell lung cancer. The CDR3 reads CASLSAGKAFF. CDR3 coding DNA: TGTGCCAGCCTTTCTGCGGGAAAGGCTTTCTTT.